This T cell receptor beta chain appears in the sequencing data of a study of T cells in Graves' hyperthyroidism and ophthalmopathy (dated by TCRdb to about 2019). In terms of the full investigation: Peripheral blood samples were taken at the time of initial diagnosis, prior to any treatment. Prospective prediction of ophthalmopathy was tested in an independent validation cohort of about 19 hyperthyroidism patients and 15 to 17 patients who later progressed to ophthalmopathy. The paper reports TCR Vbeta CDR3 sequencing of 135 peripheral blood samples: some 44 ophthalmopathy, around 80 hyperthyroidism and 17 progressor patients. For training and testing, the roughly 93 patients in the discovery cohort were randomly divided in a 7:3 ratio. After sampling, hyperthyroidism patients received methimazole starting at 30 mg daily, and ophthalmopathy patients received high-dose intravenous methylprednisolone. In more than 5 Graves' hyperthyroidism patients, the study also compared T-cell repertoires from thyroid tissue with T-cell repertoires from blood. TCR V-J signatures able to tell the groups apart were searched for in a discovery cohort of 90 to 100 patients, of whom over 40 had Graves' ophthalmopathy and roughly 57 had stable Graves' hyperthyroidism. What the authors observed across the whole study: Sample size was not statistically predetermined, and blinding of investigators to group allocation was not performed. Most expanded thyroid clonotypes (frequency above 0.001) were also detected in blood, a finding suggesting that blood repertoires may reflect thyroid immune responses. In validation, the model predicted progression to ophthalmopathy a median of around 6.5 months before onset, with over 60% sensitivity and almost 75% specificity. A model built on a 13 V-J signature distinguished ophthalmopathy from stable hyperthyroidism, reaching about 88% sensitivity and under 84% specificity in cross-validation and 80%/75% in testing.

In the ophthalmopathy patients, disease was moderately to severely active, with a Clinical Activity Score of 3 or more, a NOSPECS grade of 4 or more, and a duration of less than 3 months. Any patient with an uncontrolled infection, another autoimmune disease, pregnancy or lactation was excluded. Clinical symptoms, serum thyroxine and TRAb, thyroid ultrasound, and orbital computed tomography formed the basis for the diagnoses. PBMCs were separated from about 10 ml of fresh peripheral blood using Ficoll-Paque density gradient centrifugation. Total RNA was extracted with Trizol reagent, and quality was checked on an Agilent 2100 Bioanalyzer. The germline V gene encodes CDR1 SGHNT and CDR2 YYREEE (reference sequence). There are 18 amino acids in the CDR3, from cysteine to phenylalanine inclusive. Only the CDR3 region is kept as DNA, spanning 54 bases read in frame from base 1. V is cut by 0 bases and J by 1 base, and the space between the germline ends is 20 bases.

For this clonotype: Its specific antigen is unknown. No base quality values were provided; no much bigger clone lies one nucleotide off.

The TCR beta CDR3 regions were amplified from RNA transcripts. The first round of RT-PCR for the TCR CDR3 was performed with the HTBI primer set and the Qiagen OneStep RT-PCR kit. Libraries were constructed in a second round of multiplex PCR, after which size selection and purification were performed. Libraries were sequenced paired-end with 100 bp reads on an Illumina HiSeq2000. In the original analysis: SOAPnuke was used to process the raw data, with reads discarded if the reads contained adapters or uncalled bases, had a mean Phred below 15, or lacked an exact constant-primer or identifier match. COPE v1.2.5 was used to merge the high-quality paired reads, and each unique nucleotide sequence was defined as a clonotype. MiTCR v1.1 was used to align the clonotypes against IMGT TRBV, TRBD and TRBJ reference segments. Only V-J combinations with frequency above 0.0001, covering about 99% of repertoires, were analysed. A TCS score was defined as the ratio of F50 (clonal expansion) to E x V (chaos), with BLOSUM62-based TCRdist applied between CDR3 peptides within each V-J. Welch's t-statistics and random forest reduced 514 V-J features to some 14, which were used in a naive Bayes classifier (R e1071). In-frame beta chains were kept once TCRdb had trimmed the public reads at Q25 with fastp and called clones with MiXCR. Each entry merges the rows of one CDR3 protein and shows their most common DNA and genes. For this entry, the V and J calls and clone size follow TCRdb and not the study's own pipeline. The sample table holds roughly 550,000 distinct CDR3 sequences, of which about 16% were seen once. The ten largest clones capture approximately 32% of the sample.

This receptor was identified in a woman aged 25 to 39 with Graves' ophthalmopathy. Recombination linked TRBV5-4 to TRBJ2-7, and possibly TRBD2, on 6 matching bases. The sequencing sample was made of blood. The sequenced DNA: TGTGCCAGCAGCTTGGGATCGTACGGGAGCGATAAATCCTACGAGCAGTACTTC. Translated, it reads CASSLGSYGSDKSYEQYF.